This T cell receptor beta chain was identified during a study of blood T cell repertoires in COVID-19. Profiled with immunoSEQ multiplex PCR; TCRdb holds only in-frame clones, not every one. The sample records under 70,000 clones, about nine tenths being singletons. The V gene's germline CDR1 is SGHRS and CDR2 YFSETQ. V gave up 2 bases and J gave up 3 bases, with 14 bases separating them. This CDR3 region has 15 residues. The sequence came from a woman aged 18-30 years with acute or convalescent COVID-19. The chain has TRBV5-1 and TRBJ1-2; weak D call: TRBD1 (5 bases). What was sequenced was peripheral blood. CDR3 in amino acids: CASSLYMGRDYGYTF. For the CDR3, the DNA is TGCGCCAGCAGCTTATACATGGGGCGCGACTATGGCTACACCTTC.